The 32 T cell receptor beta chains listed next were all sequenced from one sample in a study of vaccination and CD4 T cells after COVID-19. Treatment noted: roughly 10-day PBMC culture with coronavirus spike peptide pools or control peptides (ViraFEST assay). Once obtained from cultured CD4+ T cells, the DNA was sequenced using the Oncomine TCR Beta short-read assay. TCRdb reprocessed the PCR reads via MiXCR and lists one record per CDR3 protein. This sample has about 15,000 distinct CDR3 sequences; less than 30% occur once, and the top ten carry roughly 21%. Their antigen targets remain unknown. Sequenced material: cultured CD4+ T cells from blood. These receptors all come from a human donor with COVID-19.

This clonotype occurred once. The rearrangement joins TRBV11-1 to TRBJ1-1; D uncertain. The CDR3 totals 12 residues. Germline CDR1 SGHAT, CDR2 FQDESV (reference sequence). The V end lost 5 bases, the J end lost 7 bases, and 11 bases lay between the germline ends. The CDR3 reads CASSPRAVEAFF. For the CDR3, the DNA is TGTGCCAGCAGCCCGAGGGCAGTTGAAGCTTTCTTT.

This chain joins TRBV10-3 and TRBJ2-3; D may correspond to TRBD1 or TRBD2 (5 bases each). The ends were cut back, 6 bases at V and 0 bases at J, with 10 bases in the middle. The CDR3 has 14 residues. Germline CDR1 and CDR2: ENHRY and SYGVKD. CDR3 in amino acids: CAISGTDSTDTQYF. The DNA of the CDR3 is TGTGCCATCAGCGGGACGGATAGCACAGATACGCAGTATTTT.

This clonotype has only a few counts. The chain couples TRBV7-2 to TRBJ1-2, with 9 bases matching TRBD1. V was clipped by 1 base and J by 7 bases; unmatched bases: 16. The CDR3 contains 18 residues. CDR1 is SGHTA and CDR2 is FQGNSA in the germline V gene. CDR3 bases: TGTGCCAGCAGCTTAGTTGGGGAGACAGGGGGTAGGGCGGCTGGCTACACCTTC. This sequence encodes CASSLVGETGGRAAGYTF.

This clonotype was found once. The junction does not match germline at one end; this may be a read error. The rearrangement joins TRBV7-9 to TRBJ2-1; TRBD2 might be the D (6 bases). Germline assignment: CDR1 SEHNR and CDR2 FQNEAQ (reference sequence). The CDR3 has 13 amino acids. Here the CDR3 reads CAGSLEVAGEQFF. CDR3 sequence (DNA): TGTGCCGGCAGCTTAGAAGTTGCGGGGGAGCAGTTCTTC.

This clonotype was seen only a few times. The CDR3 sequence: CASKGLTDTQYF. In nucleotides, the CDR3 is TGTGCCAGTAAGGGACTCACAGATACGCAGTATTTT. The chain joins TRBV19 to TRBJ2-3, with D tentatively TRBD2 (6 bases). Germline CDR1 reads LNHDA; CDR2 reads SQIVND (reference sequence). The CDR3 sequence is 12 residues long. Trimming pared 7 bases from V and 2 bases from J, leaving 7 bases between.

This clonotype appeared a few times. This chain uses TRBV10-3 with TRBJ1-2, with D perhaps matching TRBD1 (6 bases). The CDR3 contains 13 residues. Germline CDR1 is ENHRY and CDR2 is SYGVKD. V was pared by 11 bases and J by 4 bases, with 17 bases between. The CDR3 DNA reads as TGTGCCGCGACACAGGGAGGTCTCTATGGCTACACCTTC. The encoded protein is CAATQGGLYGYTF.

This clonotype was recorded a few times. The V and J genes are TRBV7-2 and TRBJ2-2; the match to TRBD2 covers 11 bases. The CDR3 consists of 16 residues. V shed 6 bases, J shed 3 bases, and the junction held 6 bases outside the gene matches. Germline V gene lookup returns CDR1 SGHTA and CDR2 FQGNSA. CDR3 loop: CASSLTSGVDTGELFF. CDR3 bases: TGTGCCAGCAGTTTGACTAGCGGGGTCGACACCGGGGAGCTGTTTTTT.

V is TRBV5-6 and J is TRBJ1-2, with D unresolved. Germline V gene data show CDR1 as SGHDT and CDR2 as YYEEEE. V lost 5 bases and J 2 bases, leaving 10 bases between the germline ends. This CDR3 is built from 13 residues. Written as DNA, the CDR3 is TGTGCCAGCAGTTCGGGAGTGAACTATGGCTACACCTTC. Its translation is CASSSGVNYGYTF.

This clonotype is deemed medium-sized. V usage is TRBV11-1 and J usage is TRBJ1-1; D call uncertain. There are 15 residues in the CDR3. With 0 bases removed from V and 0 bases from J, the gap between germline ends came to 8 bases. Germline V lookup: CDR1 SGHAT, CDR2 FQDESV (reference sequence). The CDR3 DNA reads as TGTGCCAGCAGCTTAGCTAGGCAGATGAACACTGAAGCTTTCTTT. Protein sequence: CASSLARQMNTEAFF.

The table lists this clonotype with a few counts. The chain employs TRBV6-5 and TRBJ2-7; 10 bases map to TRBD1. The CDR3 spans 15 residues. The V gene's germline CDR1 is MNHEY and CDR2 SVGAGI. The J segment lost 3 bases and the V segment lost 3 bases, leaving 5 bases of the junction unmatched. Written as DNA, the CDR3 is TGTGCCAGCAGTTATTTTGGGACAGGGGACTACGAGCAGTACTTC. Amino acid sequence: CASSYFGTGDYEQYF.

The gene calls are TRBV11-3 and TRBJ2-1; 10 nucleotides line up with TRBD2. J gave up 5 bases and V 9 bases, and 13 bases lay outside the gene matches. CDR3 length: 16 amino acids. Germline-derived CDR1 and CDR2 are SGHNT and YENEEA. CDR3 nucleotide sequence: TGTGCCAGTTCCGTAGAAGGACTAGCGGACAACAATGAGCAGTTCTTC. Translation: CASSVEGLADNNEQFF.

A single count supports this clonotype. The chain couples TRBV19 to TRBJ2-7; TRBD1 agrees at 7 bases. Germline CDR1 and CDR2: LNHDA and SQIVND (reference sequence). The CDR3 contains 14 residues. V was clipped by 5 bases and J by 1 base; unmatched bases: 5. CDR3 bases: TGTGCCAGTAGTCTAACGGGACAGTCCTACGAGCAGTACTTC. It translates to CASSLTGQSYEQYF. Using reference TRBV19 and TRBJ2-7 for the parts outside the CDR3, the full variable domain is DGGITQSPKYLFRKEGQNVTLSCEQNLNHDAMYWYRQDPGQGLRLIYYSQIVNDFQKGDIAEGYSVSREKKESFPLTVTSAQKNPTAFYLCASSLTGQSYEQYFGPGTRLTVT.

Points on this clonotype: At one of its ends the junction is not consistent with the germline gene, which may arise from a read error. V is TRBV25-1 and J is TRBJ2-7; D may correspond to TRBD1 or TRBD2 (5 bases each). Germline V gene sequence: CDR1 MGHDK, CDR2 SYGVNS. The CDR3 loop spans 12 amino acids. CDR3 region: CASSEGTYVQYF. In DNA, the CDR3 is TGTGCCAGCAGTGAGGGGACCTACGTGCAGTACTTC.

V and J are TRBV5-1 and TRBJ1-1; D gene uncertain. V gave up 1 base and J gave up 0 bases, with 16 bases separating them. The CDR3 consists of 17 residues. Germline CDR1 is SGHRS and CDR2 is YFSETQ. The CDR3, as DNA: TGCGCCAGCAGCTTGTTACCCAGCGGGATGATGAACACTGAAGCTTTCTTT. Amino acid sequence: CASSLLPSGMMNTEAFF.

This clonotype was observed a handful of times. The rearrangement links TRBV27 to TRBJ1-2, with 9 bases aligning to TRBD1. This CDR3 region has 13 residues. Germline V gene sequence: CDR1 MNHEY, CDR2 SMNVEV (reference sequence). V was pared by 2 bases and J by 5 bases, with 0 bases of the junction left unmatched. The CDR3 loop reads CASSLGTGYGYTF. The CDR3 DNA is TGTGCCAGCAGTTTAGGGACAGGGTATGGCTACACCTTC.

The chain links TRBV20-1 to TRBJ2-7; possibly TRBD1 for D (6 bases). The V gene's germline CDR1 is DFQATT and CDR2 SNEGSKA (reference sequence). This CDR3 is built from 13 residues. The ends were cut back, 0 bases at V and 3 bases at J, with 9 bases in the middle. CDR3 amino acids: CSAREGHLYEQYF. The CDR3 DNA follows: TGCAGTGCTAGAGAGGGACACCTCTACGAGCAGTACTTC.

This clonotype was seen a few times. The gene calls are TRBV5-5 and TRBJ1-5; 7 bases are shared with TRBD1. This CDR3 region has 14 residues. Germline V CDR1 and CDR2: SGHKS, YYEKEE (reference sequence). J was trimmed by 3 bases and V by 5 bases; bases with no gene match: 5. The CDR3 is CASRLDRDNQPQHF. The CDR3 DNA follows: TGTGCCAGCAGACTCGACAGGGACAATCAGCCCCAGCATTTT. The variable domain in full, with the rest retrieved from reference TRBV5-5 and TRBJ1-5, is DAGVTQSPTHLIKTRGQQVTLRCSPISGHKSVSWYQQVLGQGPQFIFQYYEKEERGRGNFPDRFSARQFPNYSSELNVNALLLGDSALYLCASRLDRDNQPQHFGDGTRLSIL.

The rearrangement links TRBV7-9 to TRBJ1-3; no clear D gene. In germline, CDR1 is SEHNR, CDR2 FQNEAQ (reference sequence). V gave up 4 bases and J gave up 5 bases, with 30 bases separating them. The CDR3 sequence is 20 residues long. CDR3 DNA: TGTGCCAGCAGCTCCCTCTTCGAAGGATCGAACAAATCCTTAAGAAACACCATATATTTT. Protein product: CASSSLFEGSNKSLRNTIYF.

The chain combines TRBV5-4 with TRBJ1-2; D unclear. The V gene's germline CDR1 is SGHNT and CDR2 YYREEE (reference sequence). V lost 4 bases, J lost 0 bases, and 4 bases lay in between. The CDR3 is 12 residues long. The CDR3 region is CASSPTNYGYTF. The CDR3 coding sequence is TGTGCCAGCAGCCCCACTAACTATGGCTACACCTTC.

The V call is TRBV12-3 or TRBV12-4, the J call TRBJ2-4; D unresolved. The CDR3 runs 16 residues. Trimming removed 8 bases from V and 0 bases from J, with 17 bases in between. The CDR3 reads CASSPVGSLAKNIQYF. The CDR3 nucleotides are TGTGCCAGCTCCCCCGTCGGTTCCTTAGCCAAAAACATTCAGTACTTC.

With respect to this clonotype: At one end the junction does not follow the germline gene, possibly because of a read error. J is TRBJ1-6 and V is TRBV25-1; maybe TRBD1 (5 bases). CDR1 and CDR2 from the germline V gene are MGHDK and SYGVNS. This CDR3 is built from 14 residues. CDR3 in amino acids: CAGSEERGNSPLHF. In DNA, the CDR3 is TGTGCCGGCAGTGAAGAAAGGGGTAATTCACCCCTCCACTTT. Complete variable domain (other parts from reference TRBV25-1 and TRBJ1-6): EADIYQTPRYLVIGTGKKITLECSQTMGHDKMYWYQQDPGMELHLIHYSYGVNSTEKGDLSSESTVSRIRTEHFPLTLESARPSHTSQYLCAGSEERGNSPLHFGNGTRLTVT.

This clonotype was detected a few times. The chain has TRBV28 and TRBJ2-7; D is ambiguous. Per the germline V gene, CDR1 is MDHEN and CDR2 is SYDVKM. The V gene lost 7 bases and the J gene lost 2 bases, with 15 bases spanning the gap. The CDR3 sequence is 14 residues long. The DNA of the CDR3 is TGTGCCAGCAACGCCCTTAGAACCGCCTACGAGCAGTACTTC. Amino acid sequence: CASNALRTAYEQYF.

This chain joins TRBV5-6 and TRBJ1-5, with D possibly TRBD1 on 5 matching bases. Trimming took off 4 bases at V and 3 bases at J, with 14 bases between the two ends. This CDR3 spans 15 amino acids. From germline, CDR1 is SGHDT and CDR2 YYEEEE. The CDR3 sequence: CASSPGTLDNQPQHF. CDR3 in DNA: TGTGCCAGCAGCCCCGGGACTTTAGACAATCAGCCCCAGCATTTT.

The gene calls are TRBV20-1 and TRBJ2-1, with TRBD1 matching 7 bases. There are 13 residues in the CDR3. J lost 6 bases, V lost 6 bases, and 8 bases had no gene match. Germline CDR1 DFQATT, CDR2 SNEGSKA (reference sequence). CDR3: CSARETGINEQFF. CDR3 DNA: TGCAGTGCAAGGGAGACAGGGATCAATGAGCAGTTCTTC.

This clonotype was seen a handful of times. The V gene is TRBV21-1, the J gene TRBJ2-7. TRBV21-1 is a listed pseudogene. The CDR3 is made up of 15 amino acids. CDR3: CASSKCSGGSYEQYF. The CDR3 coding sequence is TGTGCCAGCAGCAAATGTTCCGGTGGCTCCTACGAGCAGTACTTC.

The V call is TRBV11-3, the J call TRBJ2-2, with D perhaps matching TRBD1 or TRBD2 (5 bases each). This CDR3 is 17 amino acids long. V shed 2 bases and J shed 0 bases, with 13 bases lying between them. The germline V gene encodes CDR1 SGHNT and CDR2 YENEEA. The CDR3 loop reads CASSLLRDRSNTGELFF. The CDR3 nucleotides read TGTGCCAGCAGCTTACTAAGGGACCGTTCGAACACCGGGGAGCTGTTTTTT.

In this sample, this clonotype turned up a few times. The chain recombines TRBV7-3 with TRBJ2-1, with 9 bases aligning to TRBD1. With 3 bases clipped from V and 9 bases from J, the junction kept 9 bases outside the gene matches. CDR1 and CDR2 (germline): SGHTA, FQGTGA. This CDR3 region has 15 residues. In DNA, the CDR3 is TGTGCCAGCAGCTTTTTTGGACAGGGGAATAGTGAGCAGTTCTTC. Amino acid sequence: CASSFFGQGNSEQFF.

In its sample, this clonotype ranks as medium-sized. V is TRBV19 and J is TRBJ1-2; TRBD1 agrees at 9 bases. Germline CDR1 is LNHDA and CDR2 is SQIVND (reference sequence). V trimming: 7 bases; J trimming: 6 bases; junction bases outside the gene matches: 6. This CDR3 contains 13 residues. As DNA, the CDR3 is TGTGCCAGTACCCCCAGGGACAGGGATGGCTACACCTTC. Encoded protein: CASTPRDRDGYTF.

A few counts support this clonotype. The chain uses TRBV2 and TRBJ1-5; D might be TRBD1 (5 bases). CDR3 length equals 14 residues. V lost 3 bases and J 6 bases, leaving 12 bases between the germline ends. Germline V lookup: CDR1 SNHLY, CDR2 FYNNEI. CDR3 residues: CASSEAGRRQPQHF. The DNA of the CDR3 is TGTGCCAGCAGTGAGGCAGGGAGGCGTCAGCCCCAGCATTTT.

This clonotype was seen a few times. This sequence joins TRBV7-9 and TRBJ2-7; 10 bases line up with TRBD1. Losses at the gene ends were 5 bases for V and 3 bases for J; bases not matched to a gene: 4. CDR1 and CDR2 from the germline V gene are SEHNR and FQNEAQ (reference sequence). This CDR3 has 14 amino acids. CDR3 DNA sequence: TGTGCCAGCAGCCCTCGGACAGGGGGCTACGAGCAGTACTTC. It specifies CASSPRTGGYEQYF.

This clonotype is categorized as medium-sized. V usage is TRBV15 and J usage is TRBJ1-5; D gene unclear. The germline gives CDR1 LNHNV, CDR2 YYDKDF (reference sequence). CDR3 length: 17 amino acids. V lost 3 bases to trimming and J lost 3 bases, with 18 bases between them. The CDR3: CATSSPDRENLNQPQHF. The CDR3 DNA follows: TGTGCCACCAGCAGCCCCGACCGGGAAAATCTCAATCAGCCCCAGCATTTT.

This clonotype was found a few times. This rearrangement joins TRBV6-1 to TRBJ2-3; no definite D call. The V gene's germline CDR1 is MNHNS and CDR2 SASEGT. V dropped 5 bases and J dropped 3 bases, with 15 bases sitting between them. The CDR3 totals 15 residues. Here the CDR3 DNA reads TGTGCCAGCAGTAACAGAATACAAGGGACAGATACGCAGTATTTT. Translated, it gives CASSNRIQGTDTQYF.